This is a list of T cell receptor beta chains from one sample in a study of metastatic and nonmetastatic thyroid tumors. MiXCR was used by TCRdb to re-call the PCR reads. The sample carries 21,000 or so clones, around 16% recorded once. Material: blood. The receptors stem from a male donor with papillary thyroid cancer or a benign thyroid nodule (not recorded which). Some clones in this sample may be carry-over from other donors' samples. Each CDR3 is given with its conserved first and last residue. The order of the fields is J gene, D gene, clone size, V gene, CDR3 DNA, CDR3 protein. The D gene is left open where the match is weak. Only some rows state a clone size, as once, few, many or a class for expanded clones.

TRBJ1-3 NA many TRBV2 TGTGCCAGCAGTCGAAACCAGGGGACCCCTGGAAACACCATATATTTT CASSRNQGTPGNTIYF
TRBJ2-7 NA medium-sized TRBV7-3 TGTGCCAGCAGCTTATTCGGGGGCGAGCAGTACTTC CASSLFGGEQYF
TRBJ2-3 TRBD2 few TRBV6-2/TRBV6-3 TGTGCCAGCAGTTTCTTCGGGGGGACCGATACGCAGTATTTT CASSFFGGTDTQYF
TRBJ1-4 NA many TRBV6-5 TGTGCCAGCAGTTACTCGATGACGGTGAGGGGCGTTGAAAAACTGTTTTTT CASSYSMTVRGVEKLFF
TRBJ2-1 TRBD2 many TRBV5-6 TGTGCCAGCAGCACCAGACTAGCGGGGGATTACAATGAGCAGTTCTTC CASSTRLAGDYNEQFF
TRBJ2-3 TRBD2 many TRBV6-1 TGTGCCAGCAGTCGTACTAGCGGGGGGCCAGATACGCAGTATTTT CASSRTSGGPDTQYF
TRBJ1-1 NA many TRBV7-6 TGTGCCAGCAGCCAGCAGATTAACACTGAAGCTTTCTTT CASSQQINTEAFF
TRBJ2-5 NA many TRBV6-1 TGTGCCAGCAAACGGGACTTTGGGGAAGAGACCCAGTACTTC CASKRDFGEETQYF
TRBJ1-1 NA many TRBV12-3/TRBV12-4 TGTGCCAGCAGGCCCGTTACAGGGATGGACACTGAAGCTTTCTTT CASRPVTGMDTEAFF
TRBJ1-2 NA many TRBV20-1 TGCAGTGCCCCACGGGGAGGAAGGGATGGCTACACCTTC CSAPRGGRDGYTF
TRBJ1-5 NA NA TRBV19 TGTGCCAGTAGTATTGGTAGGGTAGGCCAGCCCCAGCATTTT CASSIGRVGQPQHF
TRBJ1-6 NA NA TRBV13 TGTGCCATCAGCTTGGGGCGCGGTAGGGTGTACTCACCCCTCCACTTT CAISLGRGRVYSPLHF
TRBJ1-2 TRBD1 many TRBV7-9 TGTGCCAGCAGCTTCGGAGGGGGCGGCTATGGCTACACCTTC CASSFGGGGYGYTF
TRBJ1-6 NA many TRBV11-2 TGTGCCAGCAGCGAGATGGGTTATAGTTCCCTCCACTTT CASSEMGYSSLHF
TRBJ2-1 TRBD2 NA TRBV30 TGTGCCTGGGGGGGACTAGCGAGCTCCTACAATGAGCAGTTCTTC CAWGGLASSYNEQFF
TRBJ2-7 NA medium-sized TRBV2 TGTGCCAGCAGTGAAGTTCGGCTAGCCGTATACGAGCAGTACTTC CASSEVRLAVYEQYF
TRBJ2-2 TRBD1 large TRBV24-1 TGTGCCACCAGGACAGGGGGCGACACCGGGGAGCTGTTTTTT CATRTGGDTGELFF
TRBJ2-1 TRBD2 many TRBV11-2 TGTGCCAGCAGTGCGGGGGGGCAGGATGAGCAGTTCTTC CASSAGGQDEQFF
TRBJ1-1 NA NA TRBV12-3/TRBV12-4 TGTGCCAGCAGTTTACAGTCCGAGGTTAACACTGAAGCTTTCTTT CASSLQSEVNTEAFF
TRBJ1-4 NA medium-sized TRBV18 TGTGCCAGCTCACCGACAGCAACTAATGAAAAACTGTTTTTT CASSPTATNEKLFF
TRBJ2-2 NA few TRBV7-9 TGTGCCAGCAGCTACGTAGCCGGGGAGCTGTTTTTT CASSYVAGELFF
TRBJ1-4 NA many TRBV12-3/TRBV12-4 TGTGCCAGCTCGGGGGTGAATCCAAATGAAAAACTGTTTTTT CASSGVNPNEKLFF
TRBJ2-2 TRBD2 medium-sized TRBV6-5 TGTGCCAGCAGTTACAGACTAGCGGGGGTTACCGGGGAGCTGTTTTTT CASSYRLAGVTGELFF
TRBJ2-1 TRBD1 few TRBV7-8 TGTGCCAGCAGCTCCTATGGGGGTTACAGGGGATATGAGCAGTTCTTC CASSSYGGYRGYEQFF
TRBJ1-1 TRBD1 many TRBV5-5 TGTGCCAGCAGCGACAGGGGTATCACTGAAGCTTTCTTT CASSDRGITEAFF
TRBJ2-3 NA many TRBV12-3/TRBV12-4 TGTGCCAGCAGTTTAGGGGGGCCTAGCACAGATACGCAGTATTTT CASSLGGPSTDTQYF
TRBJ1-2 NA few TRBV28 TGTGCCAGCAGCTTCGTGACGGGGTACTATGGCTACACCTTC CASSFVTGYYGYTF
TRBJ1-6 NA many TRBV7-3 TGTGCCAGCAGCGGAGACTATAATTCACCCCTCCACTTT CASSGDYNSPLHF
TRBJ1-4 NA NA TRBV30 TGTGCCTGGAGTCTGGGGGGCGAGAGTGAAAAACTGTTTTTT CAWSLGGESEKLFF
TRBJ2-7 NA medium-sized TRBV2 TGTGCCAGCAGCGGGGCAGCCTACGAGCAGTACTTC CASSGAAYEQYF
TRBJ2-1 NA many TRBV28 TGTGCCAGCAGCCGCCGTCCGGGACTCCATGAGCAGTTCTTC CASSRRPGLHEQFF
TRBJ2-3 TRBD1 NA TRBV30 TGTGCCTGGAGCACAGGGGGGCCGGTAGATACGCAGTATTTT CAWSTGGPVDTQYF
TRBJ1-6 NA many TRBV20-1 TGCAGTGCTAGAGAGCCAGGGTATAATTCACCCCTCCACTTT CSAREPGYNSPLHF
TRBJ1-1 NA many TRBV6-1 TGTGCCAGCATTAAGGGGTACCAGAACACTGAAGCTTTCTTT CASIKGYQNTEAFF
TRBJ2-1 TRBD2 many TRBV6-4 TGTGCCAGCAGTGACCCCATGACTAGCGGGGGCCCCTACAATGAGCAGTTCTTC CASSDPMTSGGPYNEQFF
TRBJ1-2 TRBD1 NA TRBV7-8 TGTGCCAGCAGCCCCTGGGGATCGACAGGGGGCGAAGAGCAGGGCTACACCTTC CASSPWGSTGGEEQGYTF
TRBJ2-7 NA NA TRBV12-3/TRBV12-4 TGTGCCAGCAGTTTCTTCCAAGGGGGGGCAGGCGAGCAGTACTTC CASSFFQGGAGEQYF
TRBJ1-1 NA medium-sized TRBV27 TGTGCCAGCAGTTTAGGTTATCCCACTGAAGCTTTCTTT CASSLGYPTEAFF